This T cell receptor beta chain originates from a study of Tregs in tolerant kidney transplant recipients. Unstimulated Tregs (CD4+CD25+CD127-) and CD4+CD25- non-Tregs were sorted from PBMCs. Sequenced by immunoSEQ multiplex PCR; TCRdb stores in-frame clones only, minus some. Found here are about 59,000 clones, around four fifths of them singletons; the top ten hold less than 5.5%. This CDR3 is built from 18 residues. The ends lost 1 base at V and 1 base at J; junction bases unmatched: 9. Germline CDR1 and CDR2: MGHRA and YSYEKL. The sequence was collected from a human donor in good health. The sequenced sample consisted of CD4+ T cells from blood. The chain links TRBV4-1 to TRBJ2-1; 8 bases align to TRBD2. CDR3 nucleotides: TGCGCCAGCAGCCAAGGGAAGGCGCGGGGGGATTCCTACAATGAGCAGTTCTTC. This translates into CASSQGKARGDSYNEQFF.